The subject of this entry is one T cell receptor (beta chain). Sequenced by immunoSEQ multiplex PCR; TCRdb stores in-frame clones only, minus some. The data hold roughly 190,000 clones, with about 80% observed a single time. The entry originates in a study of blood T cell repertoires in COVID-19. Study information: Sites in the United States, Italy and Spain provided acute and convalescent COVID-19 samples.

Germline CDR1 is DFQATT and CDR2 is SNEGSKA (reference sequence). The CDR3 loop spans 11 amino acids. The ends were cut back, 3 bases at V and 3 bases at J, with 5 bases in the middle. The receptor's source is a man aged 55 to 70 with acute or convalescent COVID-19. The sample taken for sequencing was peripheral blood. The chain couples TRBV20-1 to TRBJ1-2, with D perhaps TRBD1 (5 bases). The CDR3 nucleotides are TGCAGTGCTAGCAGGGACTATGGCTACACCTTC. Protein: CSASRDYGYTF.